This TCR beta chain is drawn from a study of cytomegalovirus exposure and HLA in healthy donors. The wider study: The same platform was used for the 120 validation repertoires and the approximately 670 first-cohort repertoires, a later analysis reported.

Whole-study results and caveats: Investigators reported around 150 TCR beta chains as tied to cytomegalovirus. Confirmation in vitro established that a few CMV-associated chains were specific for CMV antigens.

The method was immunoSEQ multiplex PCR; TCRdb's version includes in-frame clones alone and lacks a portion of them. Among 250,000 or so clones listed, 87% were seen once. Among the approximately 110 subjects of the validation cohort, separate from the roughly 600-subject first cohort, were the donors. In germline, CDR1 is MNHEY, CDR2 SMNVEV (reference sequence). This CDR3 comprises 16 residues. V shed 0 bases, J shed 9 bases, and the junction held 10 bases outside the gene matches. The table lists this clone with a count of one. Its antigen remains unknown. The chain has TRBV27 and TRBJ2-1; 8 nucleotides match TRBD2. The TCR was taken from a man aged 18 to 30 in good health and CMV-seropositive. The sequencing input was PBMCs. The CDR3 protein is CASSLSAGGSYGEQFF. CDR3 nucleotides: TGTGCCAGCAGTTTATCGGCGGGAGGATCGTACGGTGAGCAGTTCTTC.